This TCR beta chain emerged from a study of blood T cell repertoires in COVID-19. The overall study: Sites across the United States, Italy and Spain contributed samples from acute and convalescent COVID-19. The analysed material was cDNA or gDNA that came from T cells, B-cell-depleted T cells, or PBMCs.

CDR1 is WNHNN, CDR2 SYGVQD, per germline (reference sequence). The CDR3 consists of 15 residues. Trimming at V came to 3 bases and at J to 5 bases, leaving 6 bases not matched to a gene. The Seattle site enrolled patients during active infection and followed them longitudinally. Original handling: Cell counts per sample came from amplifying reference gene primers. Using immunoSEQ multiplex PCR, the repertoire was profiled, and TCRdb retains in-frame clones only, with some absent. The V and J calls and the clone size are those of that table, but D and trimming were determined from the DNA. The repertoire consists of about 68,000 clones, with about 91% occurring once and the leading ten covering just under 7.5%.

What was sequenced was peripheral blood. This sequence joins TRBV10-1 and TRBJ2-5; 10 bases agree with TRBD2. The origin of this receptor is a man in his forties or fifties with COVID-19, enrolled during active disease. The CDR3 DNA reads as TGCGCCAGCAGTGATTCTAGCGGGGGTCGGGAGACCCAGTACTTC. This gives the protein CASSDSSGGRETQYF.